This TCR beta chain stems from a study of patients and donors after allogeneic stem cell transplantation. MiXCR was run by TCRdb on the RT-PCR reads, yielding one entry per CDR3 protein. The table has 40,000 to 45,000 distinct CDR3 sequences, about 30% seen once. This clonotype was observed many times. The sample comprised blood, either unsorted or a sorted T cell fraction (not recorded which). This receptor was taken from a human donor who was either an allogeneic HSCT recipient or a stem cell or donor lymphocyte infusion donor (not recorded which). It is not recorded whose cells these are; they may come from a transplant donor.

Written as DNA, the CDR3 is TGTGCCAGCAGCTTCATGGGGAACTCTGGAAACACCATATATTTT. This translates into CASSFMGNSGNTIYF. The gene calls are TRBV5-6 and TRBJ1-3; D is uncertain. Trimming pared 2 bases from V and 0 bases from J, leaving 9 bases between. The CDR3 covers 15 residues. Germline CDR1 SGHDT, CDR2 YYEEEE. Full variable domain (rest looked up from reference TRBV5-6 and TRBJ1-3): DAGVTQSPTHLIKTRGQQVTLRCSPKSGHDTVSWYQQALGQGPQFIFQYYEEEERQRGNFPDRFSGHQFPNYSSELNVNALLLGDSALYLCASSFMGNSGNTIYFGEGSWLTVV.